The 9 T cell receptor beta chains in this list originate from one sample, sequenced in a study of blood T cells in healthy people across ages. It was with a sample-barcoded 5' primer and a J-beta primer mix that a second PCR of about 6 to 12 cycles was run. TCRdb itself ran the 5' RACE reads through MiXCR, one entry per CDR3 protein. The table shows around 1.5 million distinct CDR3 sequences, with around 55% occurring only once. The sequenced sample consisted of blood. Source of these receptors: a young man in good health.

The chain couples TRBV4-1 to TRBJ2-4, with a weak D call TRBD2 (6 bases). The J call may be wrong; the DNA end is better matched by TRBJ2-7. Per the germline V gene, CDR1 is MGHRA and CDR2 is YSYEKL. There are 14 residues in the CDR3. This CDR3 reads CASSQVGAGHEQYF. The CDR3 nucleotides are TGCGCCAGCAGCCAAGTCGGGGCGGGACACGAGCAGTACTTC.

This chain joins TRBV20-1 and TRBJ2-4, with 7 bases fitting TRBD2. The V and J ends lost 6 bases and 0 bases, in that order; junction bases with no gene match: 8. The CDR3 is 15 amino acids. Germline values: CDR1 DFQATT, CDR2 SNEGSKA (reference sequence). CDR3 in amino acids: CSAGDGGLAKNIQYF. The DNA for the CDR3 is TGCAGTGCAGGTGACGGGGGGTTAGCCAAAAACATTCAGTACTTC.

The chain couples TRBV15 to TRBJ1-2, with 10 bases identical to TRBD1. CDR3 size: 16 residues. Per germline, CDR1 LNHNV and CDR2 YYDKDF (reference sequence). V lost 0 bases to trimming and J lost 6 bases; unmatched junction nucleotides: 7. CDR3 sequence reads: CATSRDRGTGVHGYTF. As DNA, the CDR3 is TGTGCCACCAGCAGAGATCGGGGGACAGGGGTCCATGGCTACACCTTC.

This clonotype was seen a handful of times. V is TRBV11-2 and J is TRBJ2-4; 8 nucleotides match TRBD1. Trimming at V came to 5 bases and at J to 12 bases, leaving 21 bases not matched to a gene. The germline V gene has CDR1 SGHAT and CDR2 FQNNGV. The CDR3 has 17 residues. The CDR3 DNA follows: TGTGCCAGCAGCCCCTCTTTTGGGACAGGACCCCTCAATTGTCAGTACTTC. Protein: CASSPSFGTGPLNCQYF.

This clonotype was recorded only once. CDR3 nucleotides: TGTGCCAGCGCCTTGGAGGGGTACTTCTCCTACGAGCAGTACTTC. Protein sequence: CASALEGYFSYEQYF. The chain carries TRBV27 and TRBJ2-7; D possibly corresponds to TRBD2 (6 bases). CDR1 and CDR2 from the germline V gene are MNHEY and SMNVEV (reference sequence). Trimming removed 8 bases from V and 0 bases from J, with 17 bases in between. This CDR3 spans 15 amino acids.

The J gene is TRBJ2-2, the V gene TRBV4-2; either TRBD1 or TRBD2 may supply D (6 bases each). V lost 1 base to trimming and J lost 6 bases, with 12 bases between them. Germline loops: CDR1 LGHNA, CDR2 YNFKEQ. The CDR3 is made up of 15 amino acids. Written as DNA, the CDR3 is TGTGCCAGCAGCCAAGGGGGGGCCGGCGCCGGGGAGCTGTTTTTT. Its protein product is CASSQGGAGAGELFF.

This sequence joins TRBV7-9 and TRBJ1-1; D remains ambiguous. In germline, CDR1 is SEHNR, CDR2 FQNEAQ (reference sequence). This CDR3 has 12 residues. V was clipped by 2 bases and J by 6 bases, with 7 bases between them. The CDR3 reads CASSLTQAEAFF. DNA for the CDR3: TGTGCCAGCAGCTTAACCCAGGCTGAAGCTTTCTTT. The entire variable domain, with the rest obtained from reference TRBV7-9 and TRBJ1-1, is as follows: DTGVSQNPRHKITKRGQNVTFRCDPISEHNRLYWYRQTLGQGPEFLTYFQNEAQLEKSRLLSDRFSAERPKGSFSTLEIQRTEQGDSAMYLCASSLTQAEAFFGQGTRLTVV.

The chain combines TRBV20-1 with TRBJ2-2, with D perhaps TRBD1 or TRBD2 (5 bases each). This CDR3 spans 17 amino acids. V lost 6 bases, J lost 6 bases, and 26 bases lay in between. CDR1 is DFQATT, CDR2 SNEGSKA, per germline (reference sequence). The CDR3 region has the DNA TGCAGTGCCCCCGTAAGCGGTCTAGGGGACCCCCCCGGGGAGCTGTTTTTT. This encodes CSAPVSGLGDPPGELFF.

The chain carries TRBV25-1 and TRBJ2-1; 9 nucleotides match TRBD1. Losses at the gene ends were 2 bases for V and 4 bases for J; bases not matched to a gene: 12. The CDR3 contains 18 residues. The germline gives CDR1 MGHDK, CDR2 SYGVNS. CDR3 sequence: CASSEVRNTGGQYNEQFF. The CDR3 DNA reads TGTGCCAGCAGTGAAGTAAGAAATACAGGGGGCCAGTACAATGAGCAGTTCTTC. Full variable domain (rest looked up from reference TRBV25-1 and TRBJ2-1): EADIYQTPRYLVIGTGKKITLECSQTMGHDKMYWYQQDPGMELHLIHYSYGVNSTEKGDLSSESTVSRIRTEHFPLTLESARPSHTSQYLCASSEVRNTGGQYNEQFFGPGTRLTVL.